This T cell receptor (beta chain) was sequenced for a study of T cell responses to AZD1222 COVID-19 vaccine (dated by TCRdb to the early 2020s). Describing the broader study: AZD1222 recipients whose second dose came at about 4 weeks and those whose second dose came at about 12 weeks were combined into one group, since spike-specific TCR depth and breadth did not differ between the two schedules. TCR sequencing covered fewer than 250 trial participants: around 210 given two doses of AZD1222 and 26 given two doses of MenACWY control vaccine. Trial participants were enrolled into age subgroups of 18-55, 56-69 and 70-plus years, which contained about 150, 28 and 57 TCR-sequenced participants, respectively. General study outcomes and caveats: In the small 56-69-year group, the increase in depth fell short of significance, most likely because of low power. After two AZD1222 doses, both the breadth and the depth of spike-specific TCRs were significantly higher than at day 0 and than in MenACWY recipients. Conclusions about previously exposed vaccinees are limited because only a handful of AZD1222 recipients were SARS-CoV-2 seropositive at baseline. The whole spike protein was spanned by vaccine-associated CD4 TCRs, and dominant responses were seen in regions 160-218 and 743-854. Epitopes outside the regions mutated in the B.1.351 and B.1.1.7 variants were reportedly recognized by nearly half of the unique spike-specific TCRs. Because no day 14 peak-response samples were available, repertoires were characterized only after the peak T cell response. Most participants were white British and females outnumbered males, and the authors suggested that clonal diversity may have been underestimated.

The label giving this sample's time point can be read as: baseline before first vaccination. Vaccinee samples were obtained from the UK trials COV001 and COV002, which included a single-blind randomized controlled phase 2/3 trial of AZD1222 (ChAdOx1 nCoV-19) in healthy adults. Trial participant PBMC samples were collected at day 0 and day 28 after the second dose for TCRbeta chain sequencing. CDR1 GTSNPN and CDR2 SVGIG were looked up in the germline V gene (reference sequence). Relative to germline, V is 3 bases shorter and J is 1 base shorter, with 12 bases between their ends. The CDR3 goes from the cysteine to the phenylalanine over 14 residues. Of the read, only the CDR3 DNA is kept; its 42 bases are in frame from base 1. The CDR3 regions of human TCRbeta chains were subjected to immunosequencing. Turning to the authors' computational methods: TCRs in the repertoires were compared against a reference library of SARS-CoV-2-specific TCRs that had been generated with the MIRA antigen-specificity platform. Breadth was defined as the fraction of unique TCRs that were SARS-CoV-2-associated. Depth was defined as the fraction of total T cells that were SARS-CoV-2-associated. Using the MIRA data, each spike-specific TCR was mapped to the spike region that the TCR reacts to and placed in a CD4 or CD8 class. Log10-transformed breadth and depth values were compared by one-way ANOVA with Sidak's multiple comparisons tests. The immuneACCESS repertoire file appears here via TCRdb, limited to in-frame rearrangements. These files lack a portion of the clones; in checked studies, under half of the deficit traces to unresolved V genes, and the cause of the others is not known. The D gene and trimming were derived from the DNA, and the V and J assignments and clone size from that table. In this sample the table shows 100,000 to 150,000 clones, about 93% of which occur a single time. The ten biggest clones cover 5% to 7% of the sample.

Remarks on this clone: Its binding antigen is unknown. No base-level quality is on record; no much larger clone is a single base apart.

The sequencing here drew on peripheral blood, taken on day 0 of AZD1222 vaccination. The receptor comes from an adult in good health. The chain is made from TRBV30 and TRBJ1-1; TRBD1 is possibly the D segment (5 matching bases). The sequence in DNA is TGTGCCTGGAGACCGGGACTCCGGAACACTGAAGCTTTCTTT. This encodes CAWRPGLRNTEAFF.